This TCR beta chain was profiled in a study of beta chain features in type 1 diabetes. V shed 1 base and J shed 9 bases, with 22 bases lying between them. This CDR3 comprises 16 residues. Germline assignment: CDR1 LGHNA and CDR2 YSLEER. Expressed TCRB transcripts were sequenced because the isolated RNA had all been reverse transcribed beforehand. Repertoires were generated with immunoSEQ multiplex PCR, while TCRdb's copy carries only in-frame clones and drops some. This sample has about 210,000 clones, with around 9.9% found just once. This clone was counted a few times. Sequences were obtained from central memory CD4+ T cells from blood. The TCR comes from a man aged 18-30 years in good health. The gene calls are TRBV4-3 and TRBJ2-7; D possibly corresponds to TRBD1 (6 bases). CDR3 in amino acids: CASSQGTNRVGGGQYF. The CDR3 nucleotides are TGCGCCAGCAGCCAAGGAACTAACAGGGTAGGCGGTGGGCAGTACTTC.